The 5 T cell receptor beta chains given below trace back to one sample, sequenced in a study of cytomegalovirus exposure and HLA in healthy donors. PCR primers comprised 60 Vbeta and 13 Jbeta primers. The repertoire was sequenced with immunoSEQ multiplex PCR; TCRdb's copy has only in-frame clones and lacks some. Found here are fewer than 250,000 clones, about 81% of them singletons; the top ten hold 4.5% to 7%. Sequenced input: PBMCs. The receptors stem from a man aged 35-49 years in good health and CMV-seropositive.

The V gene is TRBV11-2, the J gene TRBJ2-7; D may be TRBD2 (5 bases). CDR3 size: 16 residues. Looked up from germline, CDR1 is SGHAT and CDR2 is FQNNGV. Trimming removed 1 base at V and 2 bases at J, with 15 bases between. The CDR3 spells CASSLGRDGAAYEQYF. As DNA, the CDR3 is TGTGCCAGCAGCTTAGGACGGGATGGTGCCGCCTACGAGCAGTACTTC.

The chain links TRBV5-6 to TRBJ2-7; D uncertain. Trimming removed 3 bases from V and 2 bases from J, with 9 bases in between. This CDR3 is built from 13 residues. Looked up from germline, CDR1 is SGHDT and CDR2 is YYEEEE. CDR3 sequence reads: CASSSLQAYEQYV. The CDR3 DNA follows: TGTGCCAGCAGCTCCCTGCAGGCCTACGAGCAGTACGTC.

CDR3 residues: CASSPPGQRFSYEQYF. The CDR3 DNA follows: TGTGCCAGCTCACCACCGGGACAGCGGTTTTCCTACGAGCAGTACTTC. V is TRBV18 and J is TRBJ2-7; 7 positions match TRBD1. CDR1 and CDR2 (germline): KGHSH, LQKENI. The CDR3 sequence is 16 residues long. Losses at the gene ends were 0 bases for V and 1 base for J; bases not matched to a gene: 6.

V is TRBV5-6 and J is TRBJ2-1, with D possibly being TRBD1 (5 bases). CDR1 is SGHDT and CDR2 is YYEEEE in the germline V gene. V was shortened by 4 bases and J by 3 bases, with 8 bases between the two germline ends. CDR3 length: 13 amino acids. The CDR3 sequence is CASSPDNYNEQFF. The CDR3 nucleotides are TGTGCCAGCAGCCCGGACAACTACAATGAGCAGTTCTTC.

The V and J genes are TRBV5-1 and TRBJ1-5, with 7 bases aligning to TRBD1. The CDR3 length is 13 residues. V shed 3 bases, J shed 14 bases, and the junction held 11 bases outside the gene matches. Germline V gene sequence: CDR1 SGHRS, CDR2 YFSETQ. The CDR3 loop is CASSYLPGQPKHF. In nucleotides, the CDR3 is TGCGCCAGCAGCTATCTCCCGGGACAGCCAAAGCATTTT.